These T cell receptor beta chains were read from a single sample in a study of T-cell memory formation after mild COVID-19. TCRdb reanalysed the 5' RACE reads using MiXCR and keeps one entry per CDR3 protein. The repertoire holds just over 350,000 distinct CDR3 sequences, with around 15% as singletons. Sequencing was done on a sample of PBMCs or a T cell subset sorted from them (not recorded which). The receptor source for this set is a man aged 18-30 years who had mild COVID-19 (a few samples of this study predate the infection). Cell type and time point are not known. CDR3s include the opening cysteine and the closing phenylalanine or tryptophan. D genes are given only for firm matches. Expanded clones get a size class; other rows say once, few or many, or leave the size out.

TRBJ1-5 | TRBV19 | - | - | TGTGCCAGTAGGACGATAAAGTACAATCAGCCCCAGCATTTT | CASRTIKYNQPQHF
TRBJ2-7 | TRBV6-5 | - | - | TGTGCCAGCAGTCGCGGGACAGCCTACGAGCAGTACTTC | CASSRGTAYEQYF
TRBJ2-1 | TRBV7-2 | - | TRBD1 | TGTGCCAGCAGCCCACCCGGGACAGGGGGAAATGAGCAGTTCTTC | CASSPPGTGGNEQFF
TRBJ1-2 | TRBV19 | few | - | TGTGCCAGTAGTATAGATCGGCGGCACCGCTACACCTTC | CASSIDRRHRYTF
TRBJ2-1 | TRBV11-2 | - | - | TGTGCCAGCAGCTTAGATTTCTCCAATGAGCAGTTCTTC | CASSLDFSNEQFF
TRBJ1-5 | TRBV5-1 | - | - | TGCGCCAGCAGCTCCGACCTTAACACAGGAAATAGCAATCAGCCCCAGCATTTT | CASSSDLNTGNSNQPQHF
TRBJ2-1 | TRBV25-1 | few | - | TGTGCCAGCAGTGAATGGCGAGGATCCTACAATGAGCAGTTCTTC | CASSEWRGSYNEQFF
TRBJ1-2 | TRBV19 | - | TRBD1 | TGTGCCAGTAGCCGGACAGGGTTTGACTATGGCTACACCTTC | CASSRTGFDYGYTF
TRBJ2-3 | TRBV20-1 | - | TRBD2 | TGCAGTGGCGGACTAGCGGGGGGCAGCACAGATACGCAGTATTTT | CSGGLAGGSTDTQYF
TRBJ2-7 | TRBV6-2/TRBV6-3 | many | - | TGTGCCAGCAGTTACTCGGGGGGGCCACGCGAGCAGTACTTC | CASSYSGGPREQYF
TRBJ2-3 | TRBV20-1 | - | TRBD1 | TGCAGTGCTACTACCCGGGACAGCGAAGATACGCAGTATTTT | CSATTRDSEDTQYF
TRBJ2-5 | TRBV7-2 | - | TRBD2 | TGTGCCAGCAGCTTAAGAGCGGGGGGGCAAGAGACCCAGTACTTC | CASSLRAGGQETQYF
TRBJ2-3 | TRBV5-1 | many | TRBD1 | TGCGCCAGCAGCTCTCAGACAGGGGCCATCACAGATACGCAGTATTTT | CASSSQTGAITDTQYF
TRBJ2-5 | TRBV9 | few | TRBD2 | TGTGCCAGCAGCGTAGTAGCGGGGGGGACCCAGTACTTC | CASSVVAGGTQYF
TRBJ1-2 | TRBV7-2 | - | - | TGTGCCAGCAGCTTCGCCGGGAACAACTATGGCTACACCTTC | CASSFAGNNYGYTF
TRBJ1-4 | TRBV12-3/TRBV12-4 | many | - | TGTGCCAGCACACTAGGGGGAGGTGGAGAAAAACTGTTTTTT | CASTLGGGGEKLFF
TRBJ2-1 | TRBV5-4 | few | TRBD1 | TGTGCCAGCAGCTCGACAGGGATTTTGGACAATGAGCAGTTCTTC | CASSSTGILDNEQFF
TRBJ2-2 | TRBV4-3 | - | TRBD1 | TGCGCCAGCAGCCAAGTCGAGGGGGCGGGGAACACCGGGGAGCTGTTTTTT | CASSQVEGAGNTGELFF
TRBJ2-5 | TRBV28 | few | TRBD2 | TGTGCCAGCAGTTTTGGGGGGGGTTTCGAGACCCAGTACTTC | CASSFGGGFETQYF
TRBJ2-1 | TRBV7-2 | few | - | TGTGCCAGCAGCTCGGATTCTCCCCACAATGAGCAGTTCTTC | CASSSDSPHNEQFF
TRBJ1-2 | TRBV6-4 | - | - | TGTGCCAGCACGGACACCCCAACCTATGGCTACACCTTC | CASTDTPTYGYTF
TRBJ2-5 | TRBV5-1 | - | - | TGCGCCAGCAGTTTCCCTCCCCTGGTCGGGACTTTCCAAGAGACCCAGTACTTC | CASSFPPLVGTFQETQYF
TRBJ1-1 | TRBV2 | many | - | TGTGCCAGCAGTGAACTGGAGGACACTGAAGCTTTCTTT | CASSELEDTEAFF
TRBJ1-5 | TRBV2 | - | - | TGTGCCAGCAGTGGAGGGAACCATCAGCCCCAGCATTTT | CASSGGNHQPQHF
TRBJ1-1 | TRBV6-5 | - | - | TGTGCCAGCACGACGGGGCGCAGGGCTTTCTTT | CASTTGRRAFF
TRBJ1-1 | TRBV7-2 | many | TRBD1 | TGTGCCAGCGAACAGGGGGGAAATCCGGTCGCTTTCTTT | CASEQGGNPVAFF
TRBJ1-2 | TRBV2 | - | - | TGTGCCAGCGAGGGGTCGAGGGATGGTGGCTACACCTTC | CASEGSRDGGYTF
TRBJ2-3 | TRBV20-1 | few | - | TGCAGTGCTAGCGGGGACTCCGCCGTGCATTTT | CSASGDSAVHF
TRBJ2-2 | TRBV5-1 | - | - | TGCGCCAGGGGGAACACCGGGGAGCTGTTTTTT | CARGNTGELFF
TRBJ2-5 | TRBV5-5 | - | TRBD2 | TGTGCCAGCAGCACCGGACTAGCGGCCCAAGAGACCCAGTACTTC | CASSTGLAAQETQYF
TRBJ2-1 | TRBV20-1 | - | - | TGCAGTGCTAGAGACGGTGAGCGGGGACAGGCCTACAATGAGCAGTTCTTC | CSARDGERGQAYNEQFF
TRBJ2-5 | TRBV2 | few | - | TGTGCCAGCAATAACGGGGCCCAGTACTTC | CASNNGAQYF
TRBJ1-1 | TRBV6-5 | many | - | TGTGCCAGCAGTACGGGGACGGGTGGAGATGCTGAAGCTTTCTTT | CASSTGTGGDAEAFF
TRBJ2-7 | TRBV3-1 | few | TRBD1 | TGTGCCAGCAGTCGGGACAGGGTGACCTACGAGCAGTACTTC | CASSRDRVTYEQYF
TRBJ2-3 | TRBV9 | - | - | TGTGCCAGCAGCGTAAACGCCGCCATGAGCACAGATACGCAGTATTTT | CASSVNAAMSTDTQYF
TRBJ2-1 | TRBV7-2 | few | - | TGTGCCAGCAGCTTAGCCCCCCCGGCCGATGAGCAGTTCTTC | CASSLAPPADEQFF
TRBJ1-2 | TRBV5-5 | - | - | TGTGCCAGCCACCCTCCGGAGGGAGTAGGGTATGGCTACACCTTC | CASHPPEGVGYGYTF
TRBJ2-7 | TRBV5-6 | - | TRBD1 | TGTGCCAGCAGCGACGCCGGGACAGGGTCCTACGAGCAGTACTTC | CASSDAGTGSYEQYF
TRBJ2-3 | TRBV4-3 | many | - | TGCGCCAGCAGCCAAGATAACAGAGGGTGCACAGATACGCAGTATTTT | CASSQDNRGCTDTQYF
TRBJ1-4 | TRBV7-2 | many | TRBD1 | TGTGCCAGCAGCGGCTGGGACAGGGAACGAGGGAGGGCTAATGAAAAACTGTTTTTT | CASSGWDRERGRANEKLFF
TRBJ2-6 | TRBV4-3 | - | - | TGCGCCAGCAGCCAAGACCGGCGCCAACGATTCCGCTCTGGGGCCAACGTCCTGACTTTC | CASSQDRRQRFRSGANVLTF
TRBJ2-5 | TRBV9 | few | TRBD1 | TGTGCCAGCAGCATACGACAGGGGCTGGCAGAGACCCAGTACTTC | CASSIRQGLAETQYF
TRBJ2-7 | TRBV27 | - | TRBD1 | TGTGCCAGCAGCTTGGGACAGGGGAGTACCTACGAGCAGTACTTC | CASSLGQGSTYEQYF
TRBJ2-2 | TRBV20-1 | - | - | TGCAGCTTCCTCAAGGGGTCGAACACCGGGGAGCTGTTTTTT | CSFLKGSNTGELFF
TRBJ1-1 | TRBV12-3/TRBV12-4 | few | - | TGTGCCAGCAGTTCCCGACAGGCTAGGCTCTCTGAAGCTTTCTTT | CASSSRQARLSEAFF
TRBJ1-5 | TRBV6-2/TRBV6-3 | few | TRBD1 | TGTGCCAGCAGTCCAGGACAGGGGCGGTCAAGAATACAGCCCCAGCATTTT | CASSPGQGRSRIQPQHF
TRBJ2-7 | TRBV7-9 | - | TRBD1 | TGTGCCAGCAGCCCCGGACAGGGAGAATACTTC | CASSPGQGEYF
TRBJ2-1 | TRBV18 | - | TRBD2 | TGTGCCAGCTCCCTCCGGCGGGGGGGAGATAGTGAGCAGTTCTTC | CASSLRRGGDSEQFF
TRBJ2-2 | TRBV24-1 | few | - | TGTGCCACCAGTGATTCGCGAGGGGGGCCCGGGGAGCTGTTTTTT | CATSDSRGGPGELFF
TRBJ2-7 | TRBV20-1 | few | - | TGCAGTGCTAGTCGACAGTTGGAGCAGTACTTC | CSASRQLEQYF
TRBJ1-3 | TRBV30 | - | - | TGTGCCTGGAGTCCGGGGTACGCTAACACCATATATTTT | CAWSPGYANTIYF
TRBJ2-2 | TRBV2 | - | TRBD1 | TGTGCCAGCAGCTACAACAGGGGGGACACCGGGGAGCTGTTTTTT | CASSYNRGDTGELFF
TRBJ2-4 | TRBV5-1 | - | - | TGCGCCAGCAGCTTCGGGCAGGGATTAAAAAACATTCAGTACTTC | CASSFGQGLKNIQYF
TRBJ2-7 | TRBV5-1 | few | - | TGCGCCAGCAGCCCCGACAGCGGCTACGAGCAGTACTTC | CASSPDSGYEQYF
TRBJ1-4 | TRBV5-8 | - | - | TGTGCCAGCAGCTTGATTCGGTCGGCTTCAACTAATGAAAAACTGTTTTTT | CASSLIRSASTNEKLFF
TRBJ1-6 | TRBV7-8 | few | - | TGTGCCAGCAGCTTTTGGGCCGGGGTTGCGAATTCACCCCTCCACTTT | CASSFWAGVANSPLHF